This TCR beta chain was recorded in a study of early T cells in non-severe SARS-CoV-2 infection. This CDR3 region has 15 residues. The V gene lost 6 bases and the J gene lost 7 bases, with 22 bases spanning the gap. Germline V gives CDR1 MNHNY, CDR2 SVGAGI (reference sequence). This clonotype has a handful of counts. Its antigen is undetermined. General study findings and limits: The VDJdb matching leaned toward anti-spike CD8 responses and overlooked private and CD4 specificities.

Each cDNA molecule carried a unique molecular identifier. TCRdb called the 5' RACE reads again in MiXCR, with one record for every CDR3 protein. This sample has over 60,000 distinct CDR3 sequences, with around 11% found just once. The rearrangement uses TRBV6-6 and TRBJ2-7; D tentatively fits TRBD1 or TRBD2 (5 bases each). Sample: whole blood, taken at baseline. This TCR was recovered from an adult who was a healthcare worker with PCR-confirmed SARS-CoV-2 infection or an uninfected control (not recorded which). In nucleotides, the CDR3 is TGTGCCAGCAGACCGGGACCACCCCATATACGGGAGCAGTACTTC. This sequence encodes CASRPGPPHIREQYF.